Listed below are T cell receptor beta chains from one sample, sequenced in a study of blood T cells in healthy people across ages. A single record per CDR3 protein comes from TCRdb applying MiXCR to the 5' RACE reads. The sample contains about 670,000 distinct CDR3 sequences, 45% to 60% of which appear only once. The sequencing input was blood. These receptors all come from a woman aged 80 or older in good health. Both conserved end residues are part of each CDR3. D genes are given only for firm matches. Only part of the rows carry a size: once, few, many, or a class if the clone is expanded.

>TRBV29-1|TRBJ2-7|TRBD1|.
CSVDGTGGYEQYF
TGCAGCGTTGATGGGACAGGGGGCTACGAGCAGTACTTC
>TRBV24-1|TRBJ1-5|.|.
CATSDHTGNQPQHF
TGTGCCACCAGTGACCACACAGGCAATCAGCCCCAGCATTTT
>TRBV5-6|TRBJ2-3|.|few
CASSWAGGGTDTQYF
TGTGCCAGCAGCTGGGCCGGAGGGGGAACAGATACGCAGTATTTT
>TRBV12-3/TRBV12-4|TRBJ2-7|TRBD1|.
CASSPTGTGANEQYF
TGTGCCAGCAGTCCCACCGGGACAGGGGCTAACGAGCAGTACTTC
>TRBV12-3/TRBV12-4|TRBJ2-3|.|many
CASSFGTQYF
TGTGCCAGCAGTTTCGGTACGCAGTATTTT
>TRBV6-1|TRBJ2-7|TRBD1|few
CASSANRGAYEQYF
TGTGCCAGCAGTGCCAACAGGGGCGCATACGAGCAGTACTTC
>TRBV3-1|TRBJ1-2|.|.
CASGRGDGEYGYTF
TGTGCCAGCGGGAGGGGAGACGGAGAGTATGGCTACACCTTC
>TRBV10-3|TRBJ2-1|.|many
CASATSVSYNEQFF
TGTGCCAGCGCGACTAGTGTATCCTACAATGAGCAGTTCTTC
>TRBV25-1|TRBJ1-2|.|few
CASSGPSLYRYTF
TGTGCCAGCAGTGGACCGTCTCTCTATCGCTACACCTTC
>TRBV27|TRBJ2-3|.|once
CASKARPDTQYF
TGTGCCAGCAAGGCAAGGCCAGATACGCAGTATTTT
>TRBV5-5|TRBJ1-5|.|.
CASSILGGDQPQHF
TGTGCCAGCAGCATCCTCGGGGGAGATCAGCCCCAGCATTTT
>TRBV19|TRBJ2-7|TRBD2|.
CASSVGLAAYEQYF
TGTGCCAGTAGTGTAGGACTAGCGGCCTACGAGCAGTACTTC
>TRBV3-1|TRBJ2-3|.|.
CASSQDYRADTQYF
TGTGCCAGCAGCCAAGATTACAGAGCGGATACGCAGTATTTT
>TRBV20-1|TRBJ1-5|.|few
CSASRGDSNQPQHF
TGCAGTGCGAGCCGGGGGGATAGCAATCAGCCCCAGCATTTT
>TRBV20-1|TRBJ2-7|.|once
CSAAKGTTPPEQYF
TGCAGTGCTGCGAAGGGGACCACACCCCCCGAGCAGTACTTC
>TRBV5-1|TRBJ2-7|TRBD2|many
CASSSSGPYEQYF
TGCGCCAGCAGCTCTAGCGGCCCCTACGAGCAGTACTTC
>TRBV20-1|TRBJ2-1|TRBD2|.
CSARAPGLVGNEQFF
TGCAGTGCTAGAGCTCCGGGACTAGTAGGAAATGAGCAGTTCTTC
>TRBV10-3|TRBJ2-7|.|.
CAISASEPGGGEQYF
TGTGCCATCAGTGCGTCTGAACCCGGAGGGGGCGAGCAGTACTTC
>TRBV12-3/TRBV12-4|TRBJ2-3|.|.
CASRYRPRGRDTQYF
TGTGCCAGCAGATACCGTCCCAGGGGTAGGGATACGCAGTATTTT
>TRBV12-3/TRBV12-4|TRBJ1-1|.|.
CASSFGSLNTKAFF
TGTGCCAGCAGTTTTGGCAGCCTGAACACTAAAGCTTTCTTT
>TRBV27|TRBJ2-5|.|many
CASSLFRRETQYF
TGTGCCAGCAGTTTATTCCGCCGAGAGACCCAGTACTTC
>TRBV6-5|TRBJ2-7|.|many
CASSYGDPKAYEQYF
TGTGCCAGCAGTTACGGGGACCCCAAGGCGTACGAGCAGTACTTC
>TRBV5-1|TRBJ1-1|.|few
CASTPGQMNTEAFF
TGCGCCAGCACCCCGGGACAAATGAACACTGAAGCTTTCTTT
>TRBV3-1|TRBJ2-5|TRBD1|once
CASNPGTDQETQYF
TGTGCCAGCAACCCTGGGACAGACCAAGAGACCCAGTACTTC
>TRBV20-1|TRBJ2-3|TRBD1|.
CSAGRGSGTDTQYF
TGCAGTGCTGGCAGGGGGAGCGGCACAGATACGCAGTATTTT
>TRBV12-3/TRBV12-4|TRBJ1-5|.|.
CASSPREGQQPQHF
TGTGCCAGCAGTCCTCGGGAAGGTCAACAGCCCCAGCATTTT
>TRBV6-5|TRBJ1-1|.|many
CASKGQGTNTEAFF
TGTGCCAGCAAGGGCCAGGGGACGAACACTGAAGCTTTCTTT
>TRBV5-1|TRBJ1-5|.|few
CASSRDGTQPQHF
TGCGCCAGCAGCCGGGACGGAACCCAGCCCCAGCATTTT
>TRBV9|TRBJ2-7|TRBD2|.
CTSSGVAGGDEQYF
TGTACCAGCAGCGGCGTGGCGGGAGGGGACGAGCAGTACTTC
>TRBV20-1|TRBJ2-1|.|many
CSAGGGDRNEQFF
TGCAGTGCCGGTGGCGGAGACCGGAATGAGCAGTTCTTC
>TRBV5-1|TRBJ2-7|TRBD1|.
CASSPTGARSYEQYF
TGCGCCAGCAGCCCGACAGGGGCCCGGTCCTACGAGCAGTACTTC
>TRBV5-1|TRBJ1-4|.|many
CASSLGLTDTNEKLFF
TGCGCCAGCAGCTTGGGCTTAACGGATACTAATGAAAAACTGTTTTTT
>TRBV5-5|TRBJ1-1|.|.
CASSLVSQGFTEAFF
TGTGCCAGCAGCTTGGTTTCCCAGGGGTTCACGGAAGCTTTCTTT
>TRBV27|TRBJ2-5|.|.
CASSLSDTGFNEQYF
TGTGCCAGCAGTTTATCCGATACAGGGTTCAATGAGCAGTACTTC
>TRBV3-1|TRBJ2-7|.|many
CASSQDSGEQYF
TGTGCCAGCAGCCAAGATTCGGGGGAGCAGTACTTC
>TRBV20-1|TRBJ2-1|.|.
CSAEKGGVAYNEQFF
TGCAGTGCTGAAAAGGGGGGGGTCGCCTACAATGAGCAGTTCTTC
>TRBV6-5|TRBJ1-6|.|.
CASSYGMEFGNSPPHF
TGTGCCAGCAGTTACGGTATGGAGTTCGGGAATTCACCCCCCCACTTT
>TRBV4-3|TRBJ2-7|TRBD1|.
CASSQLQGVSYEQYF
TGCGCCAGCAGCCAACTACAGGGGGTATCGTACGAGCAGTACTTC
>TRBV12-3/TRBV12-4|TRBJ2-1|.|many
CASSYDYNEQFF
TGTGCCAGCAGTTATGACTACAATGAGCAGTTCTTC
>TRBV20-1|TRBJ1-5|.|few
CSAREHRGHGQPQHF
TGCAGTGCTAGAGAACATCGGGGGCACGGTCAGCCCCAGCATTTT
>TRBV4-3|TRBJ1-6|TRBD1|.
CASSQDPDRGGSPLHF
TGCGCCAGCAGCCAAGATCCAGACAGGGGTGGTTCACCCCTCCACTTT
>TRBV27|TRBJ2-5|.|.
CASSRAMGAVETQYF
TGTGCCAGCAGCCGTGCCATGGGGGCTGTGGAGACCCAGTACTTC
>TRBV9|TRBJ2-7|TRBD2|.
CASSPSGGGAYEQYF
TGTGCCAGCAGCCCGAGTGGCGGGGGGGCCTACGAGCAGTACTTC
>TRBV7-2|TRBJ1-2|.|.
CASSFSSRNYGYTF
TGTGCCAGCAGCTTCTCCTCGCGGAACTATGGCTACACCTTC
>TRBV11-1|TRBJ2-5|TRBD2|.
CASSLGTGLAETQYF
TGTGCCAGCAGCCTCGGGACGGGACTAGCGGAGACCCAGTACTTC
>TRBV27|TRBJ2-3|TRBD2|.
CATKENRGGRTDTQYF
TGTGCCACCAAAGAAAACCGCGGGGGTCGCACAGATACGCAGTATTTT
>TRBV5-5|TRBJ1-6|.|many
CASSLWGADSPLHF
TGTGCCAGCAGCTTGTGGGGGGCGGATTCACCCCTCCACTTT
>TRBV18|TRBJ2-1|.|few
CASSQNLLGASSYNEQFF
TGTGCCAGCTCACAAAACCTATTAGGGGCTAGCTCCTACAATGAGCAGTTCTTC
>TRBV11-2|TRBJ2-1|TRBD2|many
CASSPDRAGGRNEQFF
TGTGCCAGCAGCCCCGATAGGGCGGGAGGGAGAAATGAGCAGTTCTTC
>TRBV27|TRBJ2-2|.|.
CASGWAGTGELFF
TGTGCCAGCGGGTGGGCGGGCACCGGGGAGCTGTTTTTT
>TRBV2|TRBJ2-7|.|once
CASSVWAATGEQYF
TGTGCCAGCAGTGTATGGGCGGCGACTGGGGAGCAGTACTTC
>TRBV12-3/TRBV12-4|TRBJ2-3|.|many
CASSPSGRYTQYF
TGTGCCAGCAGCCCAAGTGGGCGTTATACGCAGTATTTT